The next 4 T cell receptor beta chains were all read from a single sample in a study of high-grade serous ovarian cancer treatment subgroups. Sequencing used immunoSEQ multiplex PCR; TCRdb keeps in-frame clones, though not all of them. The table includes about 40,000 clones, roughly 83% detected once. Tumor samples were taken before definitive surgery or chemotherapy. Sample: tumor tissue. The source of these receptors is a human donor with high-grade serous ovarian cancer.

This clone was seen only once. This chain links TRBV5-1 with TRBJ1-1, with D unresolved. V shed 4 bases and J shed 1 base, with 11 bases lying between them. Germline V lookup: CDR1 SGHRS, CDR2 YFSETQ. This CDR3 region has 14 residues. The CDR3 spells CASSPGPGNTEAFF. The CDR3, as DNA: TGCGCCAGCAGCCCTGGTCCGGGGAACACTGAAGCTTTCTTT.

The rearrangement links TRBV21-1 to TRBJ1-4. TRBV21-1 is listed as a pseudogene. This CDR3 spans 17 amino acids. Here the CDR3 DNA reads TGTGCCAGCAGCAAAGAGAAAGGGAGCCATACTAATGAAAAACTGTTTTTT. Amino acid sequence: CASSKEKGSHTNEKLFF.

CDR3 sequence: CASSSTGQGGIPYEQYF. The DNA of the CDR3 is TGTGCCAGCTCTTCGACGGGACAGGGAGGAATTCCCTACGAGCAGTACTTC. The gene calls are TRBV19 and TRBJ2-7, with TRBD1 matching 9 bases. CDR1 LNHDA and CDR2 SQIVND come from the germline V gene (reference sequence). V was pared by 9 bases and J by 2 bases, with 17 bases of the junction left unmatched. The CDR3 has 17 residues.

CDR3 protein: CASSFPRAPNEQFF. The CDR3 DNA sequence: TGTGCCAGCAGTTTTCCCCGGGCCCCCAATGAGCAGTTCTTC. The chain has TRBV27 and TRBJ2-1, with D unresolved. The V gene lost 3 bases and the J gene lost 6 bases, with 12 bases spanning the gap. Germline-derived CDR1 and CDR2 are MNHEY and SMNVEV (reference sequence). CDR3 size: 14 residues.